Each of the 27 T cell receptor beta chains below was sequenced from the same sample in a study of Graves' ophthalmopathy and Graves' hyperthyroidism. RNA served as the template for amplifying TCR beta CDR3 regions. Investigators did first-round RT-PCR with HTBI primers, then second-round multiplex PCR. TCRdb re-analysed the multiplex PCR reads in MiXCR, keeping a single row per CDR3 protein. The sample records about 500,000 distinct CDR3 sequences, approximately 14% being singletons. The material sequenced was blood. The source is a woman aged 25 to 39 with Graves' ophthalmopathy.

Many counts were recorded for this clonotype. This sequence joins TRBV20-1 and TRBJ1-5; D not resolved. There are 14 residues in the CDR3. The ends were cut back, 3 bases at V and 4 bases at J, with 13 bases in the middle. Germline CDR1 is DFQATT and CDR2 is SNEGSKA (reference sequence). This CDR3 is CSASVGLGNQPQHF. CDR3 in DNA: TGCAGTGCTAGTGTTGGGCTTGGAAATCAGCCCCAGCATTTT.

The table lists this clonotype with many counts. The chain recombines TRBV30 with TRBJ1-5; no firm D call. Germline V gives CDR1 GTSNPN, CDR2 SVGIG (reference sequence). The germline V and J ends were trimmed by 4 bases and 5 bases, with 12 bases remaining between them. The CDR3 consists of 13 residues. CDR3 loop: CAWTVGRDQPQHF. The CDR3 coding sequence is TGTGCCTGGACAGTTGGAAGGGATCAGCCCCAGCATTTT.

This clonotype was observed at least ten times. The rearrangement joins TRBV27 to TRBJ1-5; D ambiguous. The CDR3 consists of 13 residues. Looked up from germline, CDR1 is MNHEY and CDR2 is SMNVEV (reference sequence). Trimming took 0 bases from V and 7 from J, leaving 7 bases between them. The CDR3 nucleotides read TGTGCCAGCAGTTTATCTGACCGCCAGCCCCAGCATTTT. This encodes CASSLSDRQPQHF.

This clonotype was found many times. This chain joins TRBV19 and TRBJ1-5; a weak D match, TRBD1 (5 bases). This CDR3 contains 16 residues. Germline CDR1 reads LNHDA; CDR2 reads SQIVND (reference sequence). V shed 5 bases and J shed 4 bases, with 18 bases lying between them. DNA for the CDR3: TGTGCCAGTAGTTCTCACCCGAAGGGGCTAAATCAGCCCCAGCATTTT. This sequence encodes CASSSHPKGLNQPQHF.

This clonotype was counted ten times or more. V usage is TRBV27 and J usage is TRBJ1-5; D ambiguous. Trimming removed 2 bases at V and 7 bases at J, with 9 bases between. Per germline, CDR1 MNHEY and CDR2 SMNVEV (reference sequence). This CDR3 spans 13 amino acids. CDR3 sequence (DNA): TGTGCCAGCAGTTTAAATCCTCGACAGCCCCAGCATTTT. This gives the protein CASSLNPRQPQHF.

This clonotype was counted a few times. The V and J genes are TRBV7-2 and TRBJ2-5, with 13 bases matching TRBD2. Trimming took 5 bases from V and 5 from J; bases not matched to a gene: 8. Germline assignment: CDR1 SGHTA and CDR2 FQGNSA. The CDR3 consists of 16 residues. CDR3 DNA: TGTGCCAGCAGCCCATGGACTAGCGGGAGTGGCGAGACCCAGTACTTC. Residues: CASSPWTSGSGETQYF.

The table lists this clonotype with many counts. This chain links TRBV9 with TRBJ1-2; D possibly corresponds to TRBD1 (5 bases). Germline V CDR1 and CDR2: SGDLS, YYNGEE. CDR3 length: 17 residues. V lost 4 bases and J lost 1, with 20 bases in between. The DNA of the CDR3 is TGTGCCAGCAGCCCCGGACATGGAGATATCTTTAACTATGGCTACACCTTC. Translating gives CASSPGHGDIFNYGYTF.

In this sample, this clonotype turned up many times. The genes are TRBV5-1 and TRBJ2-7; 12 bases align to TRBD2. Germline V gene sequence: CDR1 SGHRS, CDR2 YFSETQ. The V segment lost 4 bases and the J segment 11 bases; nucleotides outside the gene matches: 10. CDR3 length equals 14 residues. The CDR3 DNA reads as TGCGCCAGCAGCCCGGGACTAGCGGGCCGCACGGAGTACTTC. It codes for CASSPGLAGRTEYF.

In this sample, this clonotype turned up a few times. This rearrangement joins TRBV2 to TRBJ2-2, with 9 bases that match TRBD1. The CDR3 has 11 amino acids. With 11 bases clipped from V and 6 bases from J, the junction kept 1 base outside the gene matches. Germline CDR1 is SNHLY and CDR2 is FYNNEI. The CDR3 reads CAGTGPGELFF. The CDR3 nucleotides are TGTGCCGGGACAGGGCCCGGGGAGCTGTTTTTT.

This chain joins TRBV4-1 and TRBJ2-5; 9 bases agree with TRBD1. The CDR3 consists of 16 residues. V lost 3 bases and J lost 4; bases outside the gene matches: 9. Germline assignment: CDR1 MGHRA and CDR2 YSYEKL. In DNA, the CDR3 is TGCGCCAGCAGCCACCTCTACGGGACAGGGAGAGAGACCCAGTACTTC. Translated: CASSHLYGTGRETQYF.

This clonotype occurred many times. The J gene is TRBJ1-1, the V gene TRBV6-1; D possibly corresponds to TRBD1 (6 bases). V dropped 6 bases and J dropped 1 base, with 15 bases sitting between them. The CDR3 has 15 amino acids. The germline V gene has CDR1 MNHNS and CDR2 SASEGT. The CDR3, as DNA: TGTGCCAGCAGCCGCAGGGGAGGGGAGAACACTGAAGCTTTCTTT. It specifies CASSRRGGENTEAFF.

This clonotype has only a few counts. V is TRBV3-1 and J is TRBJ1-1, with TRBD1 as a possible D gene (5 bases). Germline V gives CDR1 LGHDT, CDR2 YNNKEL (reference sequence). The V end lost 7 bases, the J end lost 1 base, and 10 bases lay between the germline ends. The CDR3 totals 13 residues. In nucleotides, the CDR3 is TGTGCCAGCAAAACAGGTAGGAACACTGAAGCTTTCTTT. Translation gives CASKTGRNTEAFF.

This clonotype was detected ten times or more. The chain combines TRBV5-4 with TRBJ2-5; the D gene could be TRBD1 or TRBD2 (5 bases each). The V gene's germline CDR1 is SGHNT and CDR2 YYREEE (reference sequence). V was pared by 7 bases and J by 4 bases, with 8 bases between. This CDR3 region has 11 residues. In nucleotides, the CDR3 is TGTGCCAGCGGGGGTTTAGAGACCCAGTACTTC. Its protein is CASGGLETQYF. Based on the CDR3 plus reference TRBV5-4 and TRBJ2-5, the full variable domain is ETGVTQSPTHLIKTRGQQVTLRCSSQSGHNTVSWYQQALGQGPQFIFQYYREEENGRGNFPPRFSGLQFPNYSSELNVNALELDDSALYLCASGGLETQYFGPGTRLLVL.

Here the CDR3 reads CASKSRLAGGNYEFGEQYF. CDR3 DNA sequence: TGTGCCAGCAAGAGTCGTCTAGCGGGGGGGAACTACGAGTTTGGAGAGCAGTACTTC. The rearrangement links TRBV27 to TRBJ2-7; 12 nucleotides line up with TRBD2. CDR3 size: 19 residues. Germline V gene data show CDR1 as MNHEY and CDR2 as SMNVEV (reference sequence). The trim removed 7 bases at V and 7 bases at J, leaving 23 bases unmatched.

This clonotype was observed a handful of times. V is TRBV4-1 and J is TRBJ2-2, with 9 positions matching TRBD2. The germline V gene encodes CDR1 MGHRA and CDR2 YSYEKL. The CDR3 totals 15 residues. V was pared by 4 bases and J by 4 bases, with 4 bases of the junction left unmatched. CDR3: CASSPPTSGTGELFF. The CDR3 DNA reads TGCGCCAGCAGCCCGCCGACTAGCGGCACCGGGGAGCTGTTTTTT.

This clonotype was found many times. The chain employs TRBV18 and TRBJ1-1; a weak D match, TRBD1 (5 bases). V shed 0 bases and J shed 5 bases, with 16 bases lying between them. Per the germline V gene, CDR1 is KGHSH and CDR2 is LQKENI. The CDR3 is made up of 16 amino acids. The CDR3 loop is CASSPPPRAGLTEAFF. CDR3 nucleotide sequence: TGTGCCAGCTCACCACCCCCCCGAGCGGGGCTGACTGAAGCTTTCTTT.

The sample holds many counts of this clonotype. CDR3 sequence reads: CASSEVPYRWELFF. The CDR3 region has the DNA TGTGCCAGCAGTGAAGTTCCGTACCGTTGGGAGCTGTTTTTT. This sequence joins TRBV6-1 and TRBJ2-2; D remains unclear. This CDR3 is 14 amino acids long. Germline-derived CDR1 and CDR2 are MNHNS and SASEGT. V was cut by 1 base and J by 9 bases, with 12 bases left in between.

The sample holds a few counts of this clonotype. The chain has TRBV10-3 and TRBJ1-1; D perhaps matches TRBD1 (6 bases). Germline assignment: CDR1 ENHRY and CDR2 SYGVKD. The CDR3 contains 16 residues. The V end was cut by 2 bases, the J end by 0 bases, with 13 bases between. Written as DNA, the CDR3 is TGTGCCATCAGTGAGAGGGGGGGCGGGATGAACACTGAAGCTTTCTTT. Protein sequence: CAISERGGGMNTEAFF.

At least ten counts were recorded for this clonotype. This sequence joins TRBV20-1 and TRBJ2-5; 10 nucleotides align to TRBD2. The CDR3 totals 16 residues. Trimming cost V 0 bases and J 4 bases; bases outside gene matches: 8. The germline V gene has CDR1 DFQATT and CDR2 SNEGSKA (reference sequence). The CDR3 spells CSARDLLAGDGETQYF. The DNA of the CDR3 is TGCAGTGCTAGAGATCTCCTAGCGGGGGATGGAGAGACCCAGTACTTC.

There are a few counts of this clonotype. V usage is TRBV3-1 and J usage is TRBJ2-7, with 9 bases that match TRBD2. Looked up from germline, CDR1 is LGHDT and CDR2 is YNNKEL (reference sequence). The CDR3 runs 14 residues. The J segment lost 4 bases and the V segment lost 3 bases, leaving 4 bases of the junction unmatched. The CDR3 DNA reads as TGTGCCAGCAGCCAGACGGCGGGAGGGTACGAGCAGTACTTC. Translating it yields CASSQTAGGYEQYF.

The sample holds a few counts of this clonotype. V is TRBV28 and J is TRBJ2-2; D call uncertain. The CDR3 sequence is 13 residues long. The germline V and J ends were trimmed by 2 bases and 4 bases, with 5 bases remaining between them. Germline-derived CDR1 and CDR2 are MDHEN and SYDVKM. The CDR3 spells CASSLPTTGELFF. In DNA, the CDR3 is TGTGCCAGCAGTTTACCAACCACCGGGGAGCTGTTTTTT.

This clonotype appeared a few times. The chain combines TRBV12-3 or TRBV12-4 with TRBJ1-5; D perhaps matches TRBD1 (6 bases). V lost 8 bases and J 0 bases, leaving 26 bases between the germline ends. There are 19 residues in the CDR3. The CDR3 is CASESISSGTSYSNQPQHF. CDR3 sequence (DNA): TGTGCCAGCGAGTCTATATCGTCCGGGACATCTTATAGCAATCAGCCCCAGCATTTT.

At least ten counts were recorded for this clonotype. The chain combines TRBV15 with TRBJ2-4; possible D gene TRBD2, 6 bases. The germline V and J ends were trimmed by 0 bases and 5 bases, with 11 bases remaining between them. The CDR3 runs 15 residues. From germline, CDR1 is LNHNV and CDR2 YYDKDF (reference sequence). The CDR3 loop is CATSRDQGLENIQYF. DNA of the CDR3: TGTGCCACCAGCAGAGATCAGGGACTCGAAAACATTCAGTACTTC.

The sample holds many counts of this clonotype. CDR3 DNA sequence: TGCGCCAGCGCCCTGCGCCGACAGGGGAGTGGCACTGAAGCTTTCTTT. Amino acids: CASALRRQGSGTEAFF. J is TRBJ1-1 and V is TRBV10-2; TRBD1 aligns across 8 bases. The V gene's germline CDR1 is WSHSY and CDR2 SAAADI. The CDR3 covers 16 residues. The V gene end was trimmed by 8 bases and the J gene end by 4 bases; junction bases not matched to a gene: 15.

This clonotype was found many times. The chain links TRBV15 to TRBJ1-1, with D tentatively TRBD1 (5 bases). Trimming removed 0 bases from V and 7 bases from J, with 12 bases in between. This CDR3 comprises 14 residues. CDR1 and CDR2 (germline): LNHNV, YYDKDF (reference sequence). CDR3 protein: CATSRDREVVEAFF. CDR3 sequence (DNA): TGTGCCACCAGCAGAGACAGGGAGGTGGTTGAAGCTTTCTTT. Using reference TRBV15 and TRBJ1-1 for the parts outside the CDR3, the full variable domain is DAMVIQNPRYQVTQFGKPVTLSCSQTLNHNVMYWYQQKSSQAPKLLFHYYDKDFNNEADTPDNFQSRRPNTSFCFLDIRSPGLGDTAMYLCATSRDREVVEAFFGQGTRLTVV.

In this sample, this clonotype turned up many times. V gene TRBV12-3 or TRBV12-4 combines with J gene TRBJ2-2; D unclear. V dropped 6 bases and J dropped 4 bases, with 9 bases sitting between them. This CDR3 spans 13 amino acids. The CDR3 DNA sequence: TGTGCCAGCAGCCCAAAGATCACCGGGGAGCTGTTTTTT. Protein: CASSPKITGELFF.

This clonotype was seen at least ten times. The chain uses TRBV28 and TRBJ2-7; either TRBD1 or TRBD2 may fit D (5 bases each). V was shortened by 3 bases and J by 7 bases, with 22 bases between the two germline ends. CDR1 and CDR2 (germline): MDHEN, SYDVKM. This CDR3 comprises 16 residues. In nucleotides, the CDR3 is TGTGCCAGCAGTTTGTCCGGGACCTACCACCCATGGGAGCAGTACTTC. Protein: CASSLSGTYHPWEQYF. Complete variable domain (other parts from reference TRBV28 and TRBJ2-7): DVKVTQSSRYLVKRTGEKVFLECVQDMDHENMFWYRQDPGLGLRLIYFSYDVKMKEKGDIPEGYSVSREKKERFSLILESASTNQTSMYLCASSLSGTYHPWEQYFGPGTRLTVT.